The T cell receptor beta chain described here comes from a study of blood T cell repertoires in COVID-19. Turning to the study itself: COVID-19 samples collected from the United States, Italy and Spain covered acute and convalescent phases. PBMCs, B-cell-depleted T cells, or T cells were the source of the cDNA or gDNA that made up the material.

The CDR3 contains 17 residues. Germline CDR1 and CDR2: SGHKS and YYEKEE (reference sequence). After removal of 3 bases from V and 4 bases from J, the junction contained 5 bases not matched to a gene. In the original analysis: By means of reference gene primer amplification, nucleated cell counts were estimated. The assay was immunoSEQ multiplex PCR, and TCRdb's table has in-frame clones only and misses some. V, J and clone size reflect that table, while D and trimming were determined from the DNA. The sample includes over 80,000 clones, approximately 87% of them seen just once. Sequences were obtained from peripheral blood. The chain uses TRBV5-5 and TRBJ2-2; 14 nucleotides match TRBD2. This TCR was recovered from a human donor in a cohort sampled during active COVID-19. Here the CDR3 DNA reads TGTGCCAGCAGCTGGGGACTAGCGGGAGTGGGCACCGGGGAGCTGTTTTTT. The encoded protein is CASSWGLAGVGTGELFF.